This T cell receptor (beta chain) was documented in a study of CD8+ T cells in alopecia areata. With respect to this clone: The antigen remains unidentified.

RNA extraction was followed by reverse transcription into cDNA, which acted as the sequencing template. TCRdb keeps only in-frame clones here, not all; method: immunoSEQ multiplex PCR. The sample lists about 150,000 clones; about 87% were seen once. This CDR3 is 15 amino acids long. CDR1 is SQVTM, CDR2 ANQGSEA, per germline. Trimming left V 1 base short and J 3 bases short, with 16 bases between. The study's findings and limits: Lesional scalp, especially alopecia totalis/universalis, showed higher clonality than normal scalp.

The source was CD8+ T cells sorted from blood, collected at week 0. The sequence came from a human donor with alopecia areata. This sequence joins TRBV29-1 and TRBJ2-7, with D perhaps TRBD2 (8 bases). The CDR3 region has the DNA TGCAGCGTTGAAGTACCCGGGAGGGGGCTCTACGAGCAGTACTTC. Protein: CSVEVPGRGLYEQYF.